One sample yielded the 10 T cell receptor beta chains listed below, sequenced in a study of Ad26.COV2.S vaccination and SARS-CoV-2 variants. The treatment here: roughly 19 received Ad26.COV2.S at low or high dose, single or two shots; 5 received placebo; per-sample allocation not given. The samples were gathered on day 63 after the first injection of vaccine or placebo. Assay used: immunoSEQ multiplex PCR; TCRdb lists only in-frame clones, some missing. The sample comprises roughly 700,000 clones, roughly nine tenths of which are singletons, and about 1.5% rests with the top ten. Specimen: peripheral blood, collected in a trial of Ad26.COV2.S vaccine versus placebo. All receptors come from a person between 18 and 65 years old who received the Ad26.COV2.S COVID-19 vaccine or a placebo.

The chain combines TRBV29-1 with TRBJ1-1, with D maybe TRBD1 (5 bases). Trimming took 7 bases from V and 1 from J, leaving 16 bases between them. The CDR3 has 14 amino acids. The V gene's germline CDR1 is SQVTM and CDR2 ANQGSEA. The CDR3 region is CSASAGRPNTEAFF. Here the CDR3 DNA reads TGCAGCGCCTCAGCGGGACGGCCGAACACTGAAGCTTTCTTT.

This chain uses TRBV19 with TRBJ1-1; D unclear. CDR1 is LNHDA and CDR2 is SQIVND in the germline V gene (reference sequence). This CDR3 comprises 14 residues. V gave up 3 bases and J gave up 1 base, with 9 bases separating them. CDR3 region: CASSMRRGNTEAFF. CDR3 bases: TGTGCCAGTAGTATGCGGCGGGGGAACACTGAAGCTTTCTTT.

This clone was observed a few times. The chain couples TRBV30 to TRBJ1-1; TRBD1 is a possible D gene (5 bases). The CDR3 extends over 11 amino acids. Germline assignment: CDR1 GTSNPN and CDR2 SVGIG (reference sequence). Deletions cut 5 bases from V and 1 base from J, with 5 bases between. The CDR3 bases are TGTGCCTGGGGACAGAACACTGAAGCTTTCTTT. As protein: CAWGQNTEAFF. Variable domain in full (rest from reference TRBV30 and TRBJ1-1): SQTIHQWPATLVQPVGSPLSLECTVEGTSNPNLYWYRQAAGRGLQLLFYSVGIGQISSEVPQNLSASRPQDRQFILSSKKLLLSDSGFYLCAWGQNTEAFFGQGTRLTVV.

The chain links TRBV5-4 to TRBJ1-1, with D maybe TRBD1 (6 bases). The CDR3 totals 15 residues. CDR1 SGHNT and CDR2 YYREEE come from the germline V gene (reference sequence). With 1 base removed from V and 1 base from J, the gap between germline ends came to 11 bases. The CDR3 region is CASSLPDRSNTEAFF. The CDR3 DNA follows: TGTGCCAGCAGCTTGCCGGACAGATCGAACACTGAAGCTTTCTTT.

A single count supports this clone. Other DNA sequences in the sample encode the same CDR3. This CDR3 reads CASSLLGQAYEQYF. Here the CDR3 DNA reads TGCGCCAGCAGCTTGTTGGGACAGGCCTACGAGCAGTACTTC. The V and J genes are TRBV5-1 and TRBJ2-7; 8 nucleotides match TRBD1. In germline, CDR1 is SGHRS, CDR2 YFSETQ. V shed 1 base and J 2 bases; nucleotides not matched to a gene: 2. The CDR3 covers 14 residues. The full variable domain, completed using reference TRBV5-1 and TRBJ2-7, is KAGVTQTPRYLIKTRGQQVTLSCSPISGHRSVSWYQQTPGQGLQFLFEYFSETQRNKGNFPGRFSGRQFSNSRSEMNVSTLELGDSALYLCASSLLGQAYEQYFGPGTRLTVT.

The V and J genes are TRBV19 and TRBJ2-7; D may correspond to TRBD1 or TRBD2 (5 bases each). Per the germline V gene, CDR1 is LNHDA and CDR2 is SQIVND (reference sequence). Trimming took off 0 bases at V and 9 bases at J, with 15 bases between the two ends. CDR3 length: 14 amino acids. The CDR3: CASSIDSGTPRQYF. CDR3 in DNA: TGTGCCAGTAGTATAGATTCCGGGACCCCGAGGCAGTACTTC.

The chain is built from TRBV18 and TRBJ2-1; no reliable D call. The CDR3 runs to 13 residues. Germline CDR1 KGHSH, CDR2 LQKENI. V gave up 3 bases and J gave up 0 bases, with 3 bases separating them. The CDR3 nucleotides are TGTGCCAGCTCACCCACCTCCTACAATGAGCAGTTCTTC. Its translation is CASSPTSYNEQFF.

The CDR3 DNA is TGTGCCAGTAGTCTCGAGACAGGGGTCCCCTATGGCTACACCTTC. It encodes CASSLETGVPYGYTF. The chain links TRBV19 to TRBJ1-2; 8 positions match TRBD1. The CDR3 loop spans 15 amino acids. Germline V gives CDR1 LNHDA, CDR2 SQIVND (reference sequence). J was trimmed by 4 bases and V by 5 bases; bases with no gene match: 9.

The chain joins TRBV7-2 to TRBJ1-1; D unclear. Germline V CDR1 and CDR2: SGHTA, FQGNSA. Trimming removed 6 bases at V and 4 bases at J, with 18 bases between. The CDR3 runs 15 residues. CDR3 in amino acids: CASSQRTGRSTEAFF. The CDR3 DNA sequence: TGTGCCAGCAGTCAGAGGACCGGGCGTAGCACTGAAGCTTTCTTT.

CDR3 sequence reads: CASSQQGNTIYF. The CDR3 DNA is TGTGCCAGCAGTCAACAGGGAAACACCATATATTTT. This chain uses TRBV2 with TRBJ1-3, with D hard to call. The V gene's germline CDR1 is SNHLY and CDR2 FYNNEI. V was cut by 5 bases and J by 4 bases, with 6 bases left in between. The CDR3 is made up of 12 amino acids.